This section outlines one TCR beta chain sequence together with its context. Its antigen remains unknown. The data originate from a study of cytomegalovirus exposure and HLA in healthy donors. Among the 110 or so subjects of the validation cohort, separate from the roughly 600-subject first cohort, were the donors. Looked up from germline, CDR1 is DFQATT and CDR2 is SNEGSKA (reference sequence). CDR3 size: 11 residues. The assay was immunoSEQ multiplex PCR, and TCRdb's table has in-frame clones only and misses some. Among some 110,000 clones, 85% to 90% were seen once, and the ten largest hold 4%. Study results and limitations: Rare TCR sequences predominated, though certain public TCRs were found in many donors.

The chain combines TRBV20-1 with TRBJ2-5; D is unclear. The closer fit of TRBJ2-7 to the DNA end suggests the J call may be wrong. The origin of this receptor is a woman aged 18-30 years in good health and CMV-seropositive. Sequenced sample: PBMCs. In DNA form, the CDR3 reads TGCAGTGCTAGGAAAGTGTACGAGCAGTACTTC. As protein: CSARKVYEQYF.